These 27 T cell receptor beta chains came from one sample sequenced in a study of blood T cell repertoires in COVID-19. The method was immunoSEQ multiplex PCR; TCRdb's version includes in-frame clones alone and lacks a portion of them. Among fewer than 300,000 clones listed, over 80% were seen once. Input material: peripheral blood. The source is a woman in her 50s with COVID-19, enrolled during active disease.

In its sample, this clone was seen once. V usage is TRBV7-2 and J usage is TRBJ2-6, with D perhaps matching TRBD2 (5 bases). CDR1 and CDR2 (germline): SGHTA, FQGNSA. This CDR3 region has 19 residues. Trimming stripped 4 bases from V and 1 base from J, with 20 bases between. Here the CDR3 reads CASSSRRRPGVSGANVLTF. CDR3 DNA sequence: TGTGCCAGCAGCTCCAGGAGACGTCCCGGGGTTTCTGGGGCCAACGTCCTGACTTTC. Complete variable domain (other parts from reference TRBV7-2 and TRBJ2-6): GAGVSQSPSNKVTEKGKDVELRCDPISGHTALYWYRQSLGQGLEFLIYFQGNSAPDKSGLPSDRFSAERTGGSVSTLTIQRTQQEDSAVYLCASSSRRRPGVSGANVLTFGAGSRLTVL.

The CDR3 bases are TGCGCCAGCAGCCAAGAGGGCGTGGCGGGAGGGTACTCTGGGGCCAACGTCCTGACTTTC. The encoded protein is CASSQEGVAGGYSGANVLTF. V is TRBV4-1 and J is TRBJ2-6; 9 nucleotides align to TRBD2. Per the germline V gene, CDR1 is MGHRA and CDR2 is YSYEKL. Unmatched junction bases numbered 9, after V lost 0 bases and J lost 0 bases. The CDR3 totals 20 residues.

The CDR3 here is CASSTDRDQPQHF. The DNA of the CDR3 is TGTGCCAGCAGTACGGACAGGGATCAGCCCCAGCATTTT. The J gene is TRBJ1-5, the V gene TRBV6-5; 8 bases are a match to TRBD1. The CDR3 spans 13 residues. The ends lost 5 bases at V and 5 bases at J; junction bases unmatched: 2. CDR1 is MNHEY and CDR2 is SVGAGI in the germline V gene.

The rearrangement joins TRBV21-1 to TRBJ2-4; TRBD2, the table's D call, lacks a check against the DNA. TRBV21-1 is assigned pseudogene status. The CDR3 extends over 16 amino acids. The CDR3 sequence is CASRHAGTVAKNIQYF. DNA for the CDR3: TGTGCCAGCAGGCATGCTGGGACTGTAGCCAAAAACATTCAGTACTTC.

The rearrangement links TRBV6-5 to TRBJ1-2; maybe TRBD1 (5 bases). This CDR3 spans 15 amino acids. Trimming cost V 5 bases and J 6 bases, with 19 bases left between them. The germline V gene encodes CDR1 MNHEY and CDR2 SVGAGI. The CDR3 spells CASSLQRTTRHGYTF. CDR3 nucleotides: TGTGCCAGCAGTCTACAACGGACAACACGCCATGGCTACACCTTC.

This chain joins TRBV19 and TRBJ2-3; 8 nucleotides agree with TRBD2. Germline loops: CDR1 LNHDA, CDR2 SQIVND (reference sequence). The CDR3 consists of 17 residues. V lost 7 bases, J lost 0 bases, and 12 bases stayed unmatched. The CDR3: CASTWDGPSGSTDTQYF. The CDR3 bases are TGTGCCAGTACCTGGGATGGGCCTAGCGGGAGCACAGATACGCAGTATTTT.

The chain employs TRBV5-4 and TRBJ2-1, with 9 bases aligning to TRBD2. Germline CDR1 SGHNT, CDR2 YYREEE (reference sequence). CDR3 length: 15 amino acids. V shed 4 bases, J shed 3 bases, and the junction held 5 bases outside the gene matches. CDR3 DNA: TGTGCCAGCAGCACTGGGACTAGCCGCTACAATGAGCAGTTCTTC. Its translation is CASSTGTSRYNEQFF.

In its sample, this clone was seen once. CDR3 bases: TGCAGCGTTGTGGGCGGGAATAATGAAAAACTGTTTTTT. Encoded protein: CSVVGGNNEKLFF. The chain joins TRBV29-1 to TRBJ1-4; no clear D. The V gene lost 4 bases and the J gene lost 4 bases, with 10 bases spanning the gap. There are 13 residues in the CDR3. Germline assignment: CDR1 SQVTM and CDR2 ANQGSEA.

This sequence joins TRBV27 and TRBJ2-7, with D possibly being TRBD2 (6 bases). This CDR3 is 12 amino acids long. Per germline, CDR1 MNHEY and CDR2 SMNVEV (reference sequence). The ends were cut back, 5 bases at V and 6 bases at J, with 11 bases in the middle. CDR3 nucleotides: TGTGCCAGCAGTACCGTCGGGGGCGAGCAGTACTTC. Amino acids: CASSTVGGEQYF.

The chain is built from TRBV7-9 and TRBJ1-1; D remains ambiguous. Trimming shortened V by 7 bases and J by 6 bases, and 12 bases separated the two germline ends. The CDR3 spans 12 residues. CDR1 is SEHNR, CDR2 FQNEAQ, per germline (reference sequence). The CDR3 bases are TGTGCCAGCATCAACCTTGGAGCTGAAGCTTTCTTT. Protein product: CASINLGAEAFF.

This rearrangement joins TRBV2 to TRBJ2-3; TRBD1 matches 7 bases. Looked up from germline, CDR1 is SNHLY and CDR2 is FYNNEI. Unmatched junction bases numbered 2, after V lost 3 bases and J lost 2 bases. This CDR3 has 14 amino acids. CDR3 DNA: TGTGCCAGCAGTGACGGGACAGCCACAGATACGCAGTATTTT. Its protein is CASSDGTATDTQYF.

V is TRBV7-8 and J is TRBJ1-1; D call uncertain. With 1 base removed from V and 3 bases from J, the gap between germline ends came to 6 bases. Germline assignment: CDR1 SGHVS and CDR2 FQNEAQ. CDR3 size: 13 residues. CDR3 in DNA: TGTGCCAGCAGCTTAGTGCGGGACACTGAAGCTTTCTTT. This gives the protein CASSLVRDTEAFF.

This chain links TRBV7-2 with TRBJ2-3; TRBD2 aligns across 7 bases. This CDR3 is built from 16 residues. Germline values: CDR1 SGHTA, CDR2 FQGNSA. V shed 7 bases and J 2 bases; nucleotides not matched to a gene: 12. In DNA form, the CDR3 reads TGTGCCAGCACCTGGAGGGGCGGGGGTACCACAGATACGCAGTATTTT. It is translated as CASTWRGGGTTDTQYF. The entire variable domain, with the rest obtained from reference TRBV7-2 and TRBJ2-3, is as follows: GAGVSQSPSNKVTEKGKDVELRCDPISGHTALYWYRQSLGQGLEFLIYFQGNSAPDKSGLPSDRFSAERTGGSVSTLTIQRTQQEDSAVYLCASTWRGGGTTDTQYFGPGTRLTVL.

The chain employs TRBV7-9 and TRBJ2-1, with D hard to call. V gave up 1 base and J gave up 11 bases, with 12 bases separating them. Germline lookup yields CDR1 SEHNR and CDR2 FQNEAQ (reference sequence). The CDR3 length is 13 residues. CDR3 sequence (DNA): TGTGCCAGCAGCTTAGATACGCTGGCAAAGCAGTTCTTC. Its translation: CASSLDTLAKQFF. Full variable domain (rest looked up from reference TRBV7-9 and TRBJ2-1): DTGVSQNPRHKITKRGQNVTFRCDPISEHNRLYWYRQTLGQGPEFLTYFQNEAQLEKSRLLSDRFSAERPKGSFSTLEIQRTEQGDSAMYLCASSLDTLAKQFFGPGTRLTVL.

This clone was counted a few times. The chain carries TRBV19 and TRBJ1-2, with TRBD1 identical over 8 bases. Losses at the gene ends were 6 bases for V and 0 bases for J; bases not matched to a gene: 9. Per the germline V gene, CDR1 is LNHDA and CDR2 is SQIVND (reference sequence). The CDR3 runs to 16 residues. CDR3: CASRLGTGSTNYGYTF. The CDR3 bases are TGTGCCAGTAGATTAGGGACAGGATCTACTAACTATGGCTACACCTTC.

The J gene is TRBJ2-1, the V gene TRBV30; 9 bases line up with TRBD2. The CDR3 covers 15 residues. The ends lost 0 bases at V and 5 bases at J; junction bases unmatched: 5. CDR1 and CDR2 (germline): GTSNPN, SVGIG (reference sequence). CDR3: CAWSVRLAGHNEQFF. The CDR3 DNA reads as TGTGCCTGGAGTGTAAGGCTAGCGGGGCACAATGAGCAGTTCTTC. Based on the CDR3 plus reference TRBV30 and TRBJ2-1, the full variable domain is SQTIHQWPATLVQPVGSPLSLECTVEGTSNPNLYWYRQAAGRGLQLLFYSVGIGQISSEVPQNLSASRPQDRQFILSSKKLLLSDSGFYLCAWSVRLAGHNEQFFGPGTRLTVL.

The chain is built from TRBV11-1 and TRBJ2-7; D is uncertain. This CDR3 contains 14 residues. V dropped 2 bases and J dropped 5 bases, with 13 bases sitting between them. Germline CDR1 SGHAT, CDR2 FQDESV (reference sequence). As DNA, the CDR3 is TGTGCCAGCAGCTTAAATCCACAAGGAGACGAGCAGTACTTC. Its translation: CASSLNPQGDEQYF. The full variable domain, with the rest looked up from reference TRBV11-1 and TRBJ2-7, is EAEVAQSPRYKITEKSQAVAFWCDPISGHATLYWYRQILGQGPELLVQFQDESVVDDSQLPKDRFSAERLKGVDSTLKIQPAELGDSAMYLCASSLNPQGDEQYFGPGTRLTVT.

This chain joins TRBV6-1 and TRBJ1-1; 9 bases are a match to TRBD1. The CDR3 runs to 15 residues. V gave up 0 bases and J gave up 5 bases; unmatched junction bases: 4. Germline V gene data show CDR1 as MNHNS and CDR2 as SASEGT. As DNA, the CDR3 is TGTGCCAGCAGTGAAGCACAGGGGGCGTGGACTGAAGCTTTCTTT. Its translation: CASSEAQGAWTEAFF.

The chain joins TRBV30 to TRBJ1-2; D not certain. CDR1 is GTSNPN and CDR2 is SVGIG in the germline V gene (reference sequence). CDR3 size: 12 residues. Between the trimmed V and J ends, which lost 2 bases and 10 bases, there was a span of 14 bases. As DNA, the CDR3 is TGTGCCTGGAGTCAGAATGTGGGCGACTACACCTTC. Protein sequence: CAWSQNVGDYTF.

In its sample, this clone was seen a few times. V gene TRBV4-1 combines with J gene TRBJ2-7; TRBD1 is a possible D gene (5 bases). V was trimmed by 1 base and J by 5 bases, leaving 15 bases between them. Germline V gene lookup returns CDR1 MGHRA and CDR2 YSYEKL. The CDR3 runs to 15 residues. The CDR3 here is CASSQGGWRENEQYF. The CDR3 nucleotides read TGCGCCAGCAGCCAAGGGGGCTGGCGAGAGAACGAGCAGTACTTC.

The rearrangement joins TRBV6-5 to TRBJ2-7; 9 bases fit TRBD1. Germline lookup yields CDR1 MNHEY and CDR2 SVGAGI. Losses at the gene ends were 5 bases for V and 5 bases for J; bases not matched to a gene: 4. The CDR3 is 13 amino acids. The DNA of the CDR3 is TGTGCCAGCAGTCAGTGGGACAGGGACGAGCAGTACTTC. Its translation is CASSQWDRDEQYF.

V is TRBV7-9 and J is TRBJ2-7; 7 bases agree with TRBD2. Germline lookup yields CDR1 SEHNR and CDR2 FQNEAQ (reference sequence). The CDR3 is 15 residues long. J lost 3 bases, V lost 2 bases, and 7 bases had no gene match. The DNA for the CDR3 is TGTGCCAGCAGCTTATACTTAGCGGGCCTCTACGAGCAGTACTTC. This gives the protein CASSLYLAGLYEQYF.

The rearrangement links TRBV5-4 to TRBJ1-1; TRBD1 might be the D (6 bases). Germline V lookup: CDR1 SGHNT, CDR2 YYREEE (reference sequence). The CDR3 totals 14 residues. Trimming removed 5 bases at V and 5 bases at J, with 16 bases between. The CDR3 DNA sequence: TGTGCCAGCAGACAACAGGGCGGGCGGACTGAAGCTTTCTTT. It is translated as CASRQQGGRTEAFF.

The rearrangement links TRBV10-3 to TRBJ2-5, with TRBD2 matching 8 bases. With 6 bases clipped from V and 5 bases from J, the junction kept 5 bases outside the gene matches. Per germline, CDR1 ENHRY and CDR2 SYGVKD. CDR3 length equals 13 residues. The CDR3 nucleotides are TGTGCCATCAGACCGGGAGGGGTGGAGACCCAGTACTTC. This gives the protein CAIRPGGVETQYF.

The CDR3: CASSLVISDRGTNEKLFF. The CDR3 nucleotides are TGCGCCAGCAGCTTGGTCATCAGCGACAGGGGGACTAATGAAAAACTGTTTTTT. The chain is built from TRBV5-1 and TRBJ1-4; TRBD1 matches 9 bases. The V segment lost 0 bases and the J segment 2 bases; nucleotides outside the gene matches: 8. Germline V gene sequence: CDR1 SGHRS, CDR2 YFSETQ. This CDR3 has 18 amino acids.

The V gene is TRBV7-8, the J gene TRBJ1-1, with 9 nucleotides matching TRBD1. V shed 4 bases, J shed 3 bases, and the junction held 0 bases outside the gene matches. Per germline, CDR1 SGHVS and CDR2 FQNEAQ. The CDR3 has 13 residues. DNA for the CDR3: TGTGCCAGCAGCTGGACAGGGGACACTGAAGCTTTCTTT. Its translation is CASSWTGDTEAFF.

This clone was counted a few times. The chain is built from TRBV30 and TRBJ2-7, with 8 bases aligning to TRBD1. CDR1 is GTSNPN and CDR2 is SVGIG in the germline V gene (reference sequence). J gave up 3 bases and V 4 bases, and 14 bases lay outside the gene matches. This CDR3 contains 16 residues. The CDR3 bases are TGTGCCTGGATAGGGTCTTGGGGGACAGGCAACTACGAGCAGTACTTC. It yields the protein CAWIGSWGTGNYEQYF.